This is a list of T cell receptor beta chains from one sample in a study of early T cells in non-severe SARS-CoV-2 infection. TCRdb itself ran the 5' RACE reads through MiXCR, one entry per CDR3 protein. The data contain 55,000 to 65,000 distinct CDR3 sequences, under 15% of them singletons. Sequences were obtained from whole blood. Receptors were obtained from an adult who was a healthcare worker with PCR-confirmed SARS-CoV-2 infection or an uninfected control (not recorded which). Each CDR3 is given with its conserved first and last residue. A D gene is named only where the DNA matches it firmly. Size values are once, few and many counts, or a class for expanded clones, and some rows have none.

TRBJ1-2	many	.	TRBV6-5	TGTGCCAGCAGTTACGACTGGGAAAACTCTGGCTACACCTTC	CASSYDWENSGYTF
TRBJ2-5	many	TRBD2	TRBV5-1	TGCGCCAGCAGCTTGCGGCCGTTAGCGGGGGGCGCCCAACAAGAGACCCAGTACTTC	CASSLRPLAGGAQQETQYF
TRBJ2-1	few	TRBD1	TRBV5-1	TGCGCCAGCAGCCGGGACAGATCCTACAATGAGCAGTTCTTC	CASSRDRSYNEQFF
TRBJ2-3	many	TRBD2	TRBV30	TGTGCCTGGAGTCCGACCGGCAGCGGGGGCTACACAGATACGCAGTATTTT	CAWSPTGSGGYTDTQYF
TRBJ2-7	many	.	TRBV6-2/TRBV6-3	TGTGCCAGCAAGCCCCGGCGGGACTCCTACGAGCAGTACTTC	CASKPRRDSYEQYF
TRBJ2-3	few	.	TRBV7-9	TGTGCCAGCACCCCACCGGGGCACCGGGGCACAGATACGCAGTATTTT	CASTPPGHRGTDTQYF
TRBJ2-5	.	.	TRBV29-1	TGCAGCGTCTCGAAGCATCTACAAGAGACCCAGTACTTC	CSVSKHLQETQYF
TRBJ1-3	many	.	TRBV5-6	TGTGCCAGCAGCTTGGTGACGCCTGGAAACACCATATATTTT	CASSLVTPGNTIYF
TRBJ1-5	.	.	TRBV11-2	TGTGCCAGCAGCCCCGGACAGCTCAATCAGCCCCAGCATTTT	CASSPGQLNQPQHF
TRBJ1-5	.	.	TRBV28	TGTGCCAGCAGTCCTCAGGAGGGCAGGGGTGGCCAGCCCCAGCATTTT	CASSPQEGRGGQPQHF
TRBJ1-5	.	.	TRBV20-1	TGCAGTGCTAGCTACCAGGAGTCTAGCGGGAATCAGCCCCAGCATTTT	CSASYQESSGNQPQHF
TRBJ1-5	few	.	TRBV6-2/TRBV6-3	TGTGCCAGCAGTTACTCGAGGGGTCAGCCCCAGCATTTT	CASSYSRGQPQHF
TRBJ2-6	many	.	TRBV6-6	TGTGCCAGCAGTTACTCGATGTTCAGGGCTGGGGCCAACGTCCTGACTTTC	CASSYSMFRAGANVLTF
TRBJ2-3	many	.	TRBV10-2	TGCGCCAGCAGTGAGCGGGAGTGGGCTCCAATAGGAGATACGCAGTATTTT	CASSEREWAPIGDTQYF
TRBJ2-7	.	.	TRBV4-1	TGCGCCAGCAGCCGAGATATTGGGGACGGCGCCTACGAGCAGTACTTC	CASSRDIGDGAYEQYF
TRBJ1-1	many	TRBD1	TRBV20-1	TGCAGTGCTACAGCAGGGGGTCATGGCACTGAAGCTTTCTTT	CSATAGGHGTEAFF
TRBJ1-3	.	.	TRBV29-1	TGCAGCGTTGGCCCTACGCGCGACGGCATATATTTT	CSVGPTRDGIYF
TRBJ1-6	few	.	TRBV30	TGTGCCTGTAGACCGACTAGCTCCTATAATTCACCCCTCCACTTT	CACRPTSSYNSPLHF
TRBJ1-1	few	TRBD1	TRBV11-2	TGTGCCAGCAGTCCGGGACAGGGTTACCCTGAAGCTTTCTTT	CASSPGQGYPEAFF
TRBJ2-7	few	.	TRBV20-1	TGCAGCGCTAGTCGACAAGCCTACGAGCAGTACTTC	CSASRQAYEQYF
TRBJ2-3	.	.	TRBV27	TGTGCCAGCAGTTTCTCGGCCGGGATAAACACAGATACGCAGTATTTT	CASSFSAGINTDTQYF
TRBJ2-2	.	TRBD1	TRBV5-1	TGCGCCAGCGGACAGGGTCCGGTCACCGGGGAGCTGTTTTTT	CASGQGPVTGELFF
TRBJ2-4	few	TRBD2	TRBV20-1	TGCAGTGCTAGGGCCCCAAACGCGGGAGAAAAAAACATTCAGTACTTC	CSARAPNAGEKNIQYF
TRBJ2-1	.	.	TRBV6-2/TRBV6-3	TGTGCCAGCAGTTACTCTTACAATGAGCAGTTCTTC	CASSYSYNEQFF
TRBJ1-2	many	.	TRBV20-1	TGCAGTGCTACCCGCCGGTGGAGGGGCTACACCTTC	CSATRRWRGYTF
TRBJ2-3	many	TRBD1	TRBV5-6	TGTGCCAGCAGCACGCGGACAGGCCGAGGCGATACGCAGTATTTT	CASSTRTGRGDTQYF
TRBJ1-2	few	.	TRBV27	TGTGCCAGCAGCCCTCTTTTGGGGAGCTATGGCTACACCTTC	CASSPLLGSYGYTF
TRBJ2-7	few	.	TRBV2	TGTGCCAGCAGTGGACCGCGGGTTGAATCCTACGAGCAGTACTTC	CASSGPRVESYEQYF
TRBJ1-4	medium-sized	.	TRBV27	TGTGCCAGCCGCCGGGCAGAAAATGAAAAACTGTTTTTT	CASRRAENEKLFF
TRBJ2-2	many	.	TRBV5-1	TGCGCCAGCAGCCCGGGACACGCGAACACCGGGGAGCTGTTTTTT	CASSPGHANTGELFF
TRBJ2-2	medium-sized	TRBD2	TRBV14	TGTGCCAGCAGCCAATGGACTAGCGGGAACACCGGGGAGCTGTTTTTT	CASSQWTSGNTGELFF
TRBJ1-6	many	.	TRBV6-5	TGTGCCAGCAGTTACTCATCCGGGGGGAATTCACCCCTCCACTTT	CASSYSSGGNSPLHF
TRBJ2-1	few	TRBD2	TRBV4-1	TGCGCCAGCAGCCAAGAACCTACTAGCGGGGGACCCAACAATGAGCAGTTCTTC	CASSQEPTSGGPNNEQFF
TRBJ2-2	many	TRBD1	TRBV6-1	TGTGCCAGCAGTGTCCCGGGACAGGGCTTTAACACCGGGGAGCTGTTTTTT	CASSVPGQGFNTGELFF
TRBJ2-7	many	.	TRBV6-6	TGTGCCAGCACCCGGACGGCCAGCTCCTACGAGCAGTACTTC	CASTRTASSYEQYF
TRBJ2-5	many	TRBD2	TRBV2	TGTGCCAGCGGACTAGCGGGGGTGTTCCAAGAGACCCAGTACTTC	CASGLAGVFQETQYF
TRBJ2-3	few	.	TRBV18	TGTGCCAGCTCACCCTGGGTCTCGGAAAACACAGATACGCAGTATTTT	CASSPWVSENTDTQYF
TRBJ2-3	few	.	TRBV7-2	TGTGCCAGCAGCTACGACACAGATACGCAGTATTTT	CASSYDTDTQYF
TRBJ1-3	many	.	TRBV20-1	TGCAGTGCTACCGGCAGCTCTGGAAACACCATATATTTT	CSATGSSGNTIYF
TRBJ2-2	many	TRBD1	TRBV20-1	TGCAGTGCTCCTGGACAGGGGACCACCGGGGAGCTGTTTTTT	CSAPGQGTTGELFF
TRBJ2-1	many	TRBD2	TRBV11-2	TGTGCCAGCAGCCGGACTAGCGGGGGGTACCTAAATGAGCAGTTCTTC	CASSRTSGGYLNEQFF
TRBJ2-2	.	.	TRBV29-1	TGCAGCGTTGGGAGGGCCGGGGAGCTGTTTTTT	CSVGRAGELFF
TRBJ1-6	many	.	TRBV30	TGTGCCTGGAGTGTACGGGGTAAGAATTCACCCCTCCACTTT	CAWSVRGKNSPLHF
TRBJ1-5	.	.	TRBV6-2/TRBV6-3	TGTGCCAGCAGTACCAGTAATCAGCCCCAGCATTTT	CASSTSNQPQHF
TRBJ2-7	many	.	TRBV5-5	TGTGCCAGCAGCACCGCCCAGGGTTACGAGCAGTACTTC	CASSTAQGYEQYF
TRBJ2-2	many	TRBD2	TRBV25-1	TGTGCCAGCAGTCGAGTGGTAGCGGGAGGCGGGGAGCTGTTTTTT	CASSRVVAGGGELFF
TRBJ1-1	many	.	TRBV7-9	TGTGCCAGCAGCGGAACACAGGGCAAGGGCACTGAAGCTTTCTTT	CASSGTQGKGTEAFF
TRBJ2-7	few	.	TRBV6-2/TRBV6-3	TGTGCCAGCAGCCCCAGGGTCGACGAGCAGTACTTC	CASSPRVDEQYF
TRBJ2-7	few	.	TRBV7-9	TGTGCCAGCAGCTTAATTCTCTACGAGCAGTACTTC	CASSLILYEQYF
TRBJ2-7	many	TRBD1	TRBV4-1	TGCGCCAGCAGCCCCCGCTATATGACAGGGAACGACTACGAGCAGTACTTC	CASSPRYMTGNDYEQYF
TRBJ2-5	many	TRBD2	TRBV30	TGTGCCTGGAGTACAGGGTCTCGAAGTAGCGGGATCCAAGAGACCCAGTACTTC	CAWSTGSRSSGIQETQYF
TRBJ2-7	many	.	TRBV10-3	TGTGCCATCAGTGAGCAACAGGTGGCGGGATACGAGCAGTACTTC	CAISEQQVAGYEQYF
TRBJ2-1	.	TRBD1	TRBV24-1	TGTGCCACCAGTGATCGGGGCACAGGGGGCGGAAAAGAGCGGAGTGAGCAGTTCTTC	CATSDRGTGGGKERSEQFF
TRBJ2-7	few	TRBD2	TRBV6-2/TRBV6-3	TGTGCCAGCAGTTACTCGATGGACCCCGGACTAGCGGAAACCTACGAGCAGTACTTC	CASSYSMDPGLAETYEQYF
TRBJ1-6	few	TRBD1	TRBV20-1	TGCAGTGCTAGAGGGGGGGACAGTTATAATTCACCCCTCCACTTT	CSARGGDSYNSPLHF
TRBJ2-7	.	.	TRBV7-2	TGTGCCAGCAGCTCCCTAGACAGGCCCTACGAGCAGTACTTC	CASSSLDRPYEQYF